The present entry profiles one TCR beta chain with its context. Antigen specificity is unknown. One end of the junction is discordant with germline, which a read error may explain. The entry originates in a study of cytomegalovirus exposure and HLA in healthy donors. Study outcomes and limitations: Segments of the TCR beta V type were, in most cases, productive about 87% or about 30% of the time in an earlier analysis. Per published accounts, TCR beta sequences correctly predicted the HLA-A and HLA-B alleles of most subjects.

Use of 60 Vbeta and 13 Jbeta primers characterized the PCR. Sequencing was performed with immunoSEQ multiplex PCR; in TCRdb, only in-frame clones are kept and a portion is missing. The sample yields approximately 130,000 clones, over 75% seen once. Germline V gives CDR1 SGHTA, CDR2 FQGNSA. CDR3 length: 13 amino acids. Specimen: PBMCs. This sequence joins TRBV7-2 and TRBJ2-3; 13 bases align to TRBD2. The TCR was taken from a woman between 35 and 50 years old in good health and CMV-seropositive. As DNA, the CDR3 is TGTGCCAGCAGCTGGGGACTAGCGGGGCGGGGGGATTTT. It translates to CASSWGLAGRGDF.